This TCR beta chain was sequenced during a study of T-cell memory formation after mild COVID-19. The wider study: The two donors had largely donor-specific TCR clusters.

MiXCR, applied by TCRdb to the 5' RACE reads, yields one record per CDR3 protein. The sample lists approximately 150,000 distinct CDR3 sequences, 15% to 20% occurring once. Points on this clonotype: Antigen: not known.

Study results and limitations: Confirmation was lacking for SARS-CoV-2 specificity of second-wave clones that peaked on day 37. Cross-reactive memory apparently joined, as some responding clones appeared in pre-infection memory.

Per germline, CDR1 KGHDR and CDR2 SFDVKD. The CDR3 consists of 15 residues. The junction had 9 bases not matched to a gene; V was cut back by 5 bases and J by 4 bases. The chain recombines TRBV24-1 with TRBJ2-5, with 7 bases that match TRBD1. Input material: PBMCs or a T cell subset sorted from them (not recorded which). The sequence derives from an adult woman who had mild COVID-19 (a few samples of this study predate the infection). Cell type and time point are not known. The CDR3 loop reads CATSVPRQGRETQYF. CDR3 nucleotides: TGTGCCACCAGTGTCCCCCGACAGGGAAGAGAGACCCAGTACTTC.